This T cell receptor beta chain was identified during a study of blood T cells in healthy people across ages. Study summary: Template switching captured about one barcoded beta molecule per two T cells.

Sample-barcoded 5' priming and a J-beta primer mix drove a second PCR of about 7 to 11 cycles. TCRdb used MiXCR to reprocess the 5' RACE reads, holding one entry per CDR3 protein. The sample includes fewer than 1.5 million distinct CDR3 sequences, 40% to 50% seen only once; the top ten take roughly 7.9%. A remark on this clonotype: Its specificity is not known.

General study findings and limits: Observed TCR beta diversity per million T cells went down as age went up. This fall followed a roughly linear course with age. Naive CD4+ cells and diversity were both higher in long-lived donors than in aged donors.

Peripheral blood samples of roughly 9.9 milliliters were drawn from each donor. V was clipped by 3 bases and J by 7 bases, with 19 bases between them. The CDR3 is 14 residues long. Germline CDR1 reads DFQATT; CDR2 reads SNEGSKA (reference sequence). The V and J genes are TRBV20-1 and TRBJ2-7; D gene ambiguous. The receptor comes from a woman aged 18-29 years in good health. Material for sequencing was blood. Here the CDR3 DNA reads TGCAGTGCTAGGGGCTCGAGCACCTACAATGAGCAGTACTTC. Encoded protein: CSARGSSTYNEQYF.